This T cell receptor (beta chain) was captured by sequencing in a study of early T cells in non-severe SARS-CoV-2 infection. Study-level background: The chains were unpaired, and the sequenced material was bulk RNA from unsorted whole blood. Overall study findings and caveats: Matching with VDJdb favored anti-spike CD8 responses (missing private and CD4 specificities).

Per the germline V gene, CDR1 is SGHTA and CDR2 is FQGNSA. The ends were cut back, 10 bases at V and 4 bases at J, with 12 bases in the middle. The length of the CDR3 is 12 residues. Unique molecular identifiers were affixed to single, distinct cDNA molecules. TCRdb ran MiXCR on the 5' RACE reads and lists one entry per CDR3 protein. Here the sample spans about 33,000 distinct CDR3 sequences, around 5% being singletons. This clonotype was seen many times. The antigen is undetermined. Sequencing input: whole blood. J is TRBJ2-3 and V is TRBV7-2; D is undetermined. The origin of this receptor is an adult who was a healthcare worker with PCR-confirmed SARS-CoV-2 infection or an uninfected control (not recorded which). For the CDR3, the DNA is TGTGCCACCCAGCCCTTTCCAGATACGCAGTATTTT. Translating it yields CATQPFPDTQYF.